Listed below are T cell receptor beta chains from one sample, sequenced in a study of siplizumab effects on memory and regulatory T cells. The assay was immunoSEQ multiplex PCR, and TCRdb's table has in-frame clones only and misses some. This table has approximately 120,000 clones, just over 90% appearing once. Sequences were obtained from Tregs sorted from blood. These receptors all stem from a human donor in good health. Each CDR3 is given with its conserved first and last residue. The order of the fields is V gene, J gene, D gene, clone size, CDR3 DNA, CDR3 protein. D genes are given only for firm matches. The size field is filled for only some rows; it gives once, few, many or a size class.

V: TRBV19; J: TRBJ2-4; D: .; size: .; DNA: TGTGCCAGTAGTATATCTCTCGAGCCGGCCAAAAACATTCAGTACTTC; CDR3: CASSISLEPAKNIQYF
V: TRBV6-5; J: TRBJ2-7; D: .; size: .; DNA: TGTGCCGTACGAGATGGGGACTCCTACGAGCAGTACTTC; CDR3: CAVRDGDSYEQYF
V: TRBV29-1; J: TRBJ1-1; D: .; size: .; DNA: TGCAGCGTTGAAGAGGGGCGGAACACTGAAGCTTTCTTT; CDR3: CSVEEGRNTEAFF
V: TRBV10-3; J: TRBJ1-2; D: .; size: .; DNA: TGTGCCTCCCAACAGGGAGCGGCTAACTATGGCTACACCTTC; CDR3: CASQQGAANYGYTF
V: TRBV9; J: TRBJ2-5; D: .; size: .; DNA: TGTGCCAGCGGCCGGGGTCAAGAGACCCAGTACTTC; CDR3: CASGRGQETQYF
V: TRBV27; J: TRBJ2-2; D: .; size: .; DNA: TGTGCCAGCAGTTTAATCCCGGCGAACACCGGGGAGCTGTTTTTT; CDR3: CASSLIPANTGELFF
V: TRBV19; J: TRBJ2-3; D: TRBD2; size: .; DNA: TGTGCCAGTAGTATAAGACTAGCGGGATCAGATACGCAGTATTTT; CDR3: CASSIRLAGSDTQYF
V: TRBV7-9; J: TRBJ2-1; D: TRBD2; size: .; DNA: TGTGCCAGCAGTACGACGGGACTAGGGGTCCAGTATGAGCAGTTCTTC; CDR3: CASSTTGLGVQYEQFF
V: TRBV6-5; J: TRBJ2-7; D: .; size: .; DNA: TGTGCCAGCGACTTTCCGGGATCCGAGCAGTACTTC; CDR3: CASDFPGSEQYF
V: TRBV6-5; J: TRBJ2-4; D: TRBD2; size: .; DNA: TGTGCCAGCAGAGCGGGGGGGAACATTCAGTACTTC; CDR3: CASRAGGNIQYF
V: TRBV11-2; J: TRBJ2-7; D: .; size: .; DNA: TGTGCCAGCAGCTTCCAGCTGGGTACGGGCTACGAGCAGTACTTC; CDR3: CASSFQLGTGYEQYF
V: TRBV30; J: TRBJ2-1; D: .; size: .; DNA: TGTGCCTGGAGTGTATATGTGCATGAGCAGTTCTTC; CDR3: CAWSVYVHEQFF
V: TRBV2; J: TRBJ2-1; D: TRBD2; size: .; DNA: TGTGCCAGCAGCGGGGGGAGCTCCTACAATGAGCAGTTCTTC; CDR3: CASSGGSSYNEQFF
V: TRBV14; J: TRBJ1-2; D: .; size: once; DNA: TGTGCCAGCAGCCAGGCAAGGGGGGGCTACACCTTC; CDR3: CASSQARGGYTF
V: TRBV4-1; J: TRBJ1-2; D: TRBD1; size: many; DNA: TGCGCCAGCAGCCAAGTTGGGACAGGGGGCAGCTATGGCTACACCTTC; CDR3: CASSQVGTGGSYGYTF
V: TRBV11-3; J: TRBJ2-5; D: TRBD2; size: .; DNA: TGTGCCAGCAGCCCTGGGACTAGCGGGGGTGAGACCCAGTACTTC; CDR3: CASSPGTSGGETQYF
V: TRBV18; J: TRBJ2-5; D: .; size: .; DNA: TGTGCCAGCTCACCACGAGAGGGTTGGGAGACCCAGTACTTC; CDR3: CASSPREGWETQYF
V: TRBV5-6; J: TRBJ2-3; D: TRBD1; size: .; DNA: TGTGCCAGCAGTTGGGGGACAGGGTGGTCAGATACGCAGTATTTT; CDR3: CASSWGTGWSDTQYF
V: TRBV7-2; J: TRBJ2-7; D: .; size: .; DNA: TGTGCCAGCAGCTTAGAGGGGTTTCGGGGCGAGCAGTACTTC; CDR3: CASSLEGFRGEQYF
V: TRBV7-3; J: TRBJ2-5; D: .; size: few; DNA: TGTGCCAGCAGCCCCGGGCCTGAGGAGACCCAGTACTTC; CDR3: CASSPGPEETQYF
V: TRBV7-9; J: TRBJ2-7; D: .; size: .; DNA: TGTGCCAGCAGCTTTGGACTTGCCTACGAGCAGTACTTC; CDR3: CASSFGLAYEQYF